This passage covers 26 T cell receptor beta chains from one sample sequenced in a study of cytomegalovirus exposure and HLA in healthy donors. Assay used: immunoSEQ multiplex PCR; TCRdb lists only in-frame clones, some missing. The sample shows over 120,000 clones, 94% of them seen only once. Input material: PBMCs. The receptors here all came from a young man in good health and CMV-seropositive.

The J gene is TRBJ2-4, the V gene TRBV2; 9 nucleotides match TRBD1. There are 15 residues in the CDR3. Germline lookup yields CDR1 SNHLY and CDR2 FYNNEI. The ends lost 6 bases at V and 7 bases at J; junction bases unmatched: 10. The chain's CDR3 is CASSIGQGYGNIQYF. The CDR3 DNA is TGTGCCAGCAGCATCGGACAGGGGTACGGGAACATTCAGTACTTC.

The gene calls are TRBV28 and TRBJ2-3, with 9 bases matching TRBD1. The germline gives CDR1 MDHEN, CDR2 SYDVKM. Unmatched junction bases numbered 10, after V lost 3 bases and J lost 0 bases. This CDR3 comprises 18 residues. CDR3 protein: CASSLGPGGQGSTDTQYF. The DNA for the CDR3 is TGTGCCAGCAGTTTGGGTCCGGGCGGACAGGGGAGCACAGATACGCAGTATTTT.

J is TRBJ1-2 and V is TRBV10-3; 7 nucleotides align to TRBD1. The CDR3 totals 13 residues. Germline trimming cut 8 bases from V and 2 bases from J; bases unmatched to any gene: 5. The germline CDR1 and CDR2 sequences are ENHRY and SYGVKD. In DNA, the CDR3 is TGTGCCATCGGGGAACAGGGGAACTATGGCTACACCTTC. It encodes CAIGEQGNYGYTF.

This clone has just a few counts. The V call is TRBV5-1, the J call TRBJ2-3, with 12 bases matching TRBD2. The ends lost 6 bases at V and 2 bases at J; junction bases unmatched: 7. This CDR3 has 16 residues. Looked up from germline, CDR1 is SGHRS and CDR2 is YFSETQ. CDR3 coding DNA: TGCGCCAGCACCCAACTAGCGGGAGGCACCACAGATACGCAGTATTTT. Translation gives CASTQLAGGTTDTQYF.

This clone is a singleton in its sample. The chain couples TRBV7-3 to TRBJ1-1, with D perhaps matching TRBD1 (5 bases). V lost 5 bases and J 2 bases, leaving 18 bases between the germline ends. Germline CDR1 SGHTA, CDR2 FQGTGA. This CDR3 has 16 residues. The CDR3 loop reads CASSPKAGGINTEAFF. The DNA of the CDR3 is TGTGCCAGCAGCCCCAAAGCCGGGGGGATAAACACTGAAGCTTTCTTT. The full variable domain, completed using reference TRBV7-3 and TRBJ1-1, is GAGVSQTPSNKVTEKGKYVELRCDPISGHTALYWYRQSLGQGPEFLIYFQGTGAADDSGLPNDRFFAVRPEGSVSTLKIQRTERGDSAVYLCASSPKAGGINTEAFFGQGTRLTVV.

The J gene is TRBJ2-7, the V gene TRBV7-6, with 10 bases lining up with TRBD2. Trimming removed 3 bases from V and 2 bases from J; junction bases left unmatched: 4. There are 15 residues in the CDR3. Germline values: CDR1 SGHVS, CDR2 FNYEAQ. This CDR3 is CASSLGAGGAYEQYF. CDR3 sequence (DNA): TGTGCCAGCAGCTTGGGAGCGGGAGGGGCCTACGAGCAGTACTTC.

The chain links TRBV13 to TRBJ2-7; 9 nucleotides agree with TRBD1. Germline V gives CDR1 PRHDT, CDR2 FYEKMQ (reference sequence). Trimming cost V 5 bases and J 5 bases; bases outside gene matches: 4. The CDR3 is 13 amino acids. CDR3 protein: CASSIGTGNEQYF. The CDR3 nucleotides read TGTGCCAGCAGCATCGGGACAGGGAACGAGCAGTACTTC.

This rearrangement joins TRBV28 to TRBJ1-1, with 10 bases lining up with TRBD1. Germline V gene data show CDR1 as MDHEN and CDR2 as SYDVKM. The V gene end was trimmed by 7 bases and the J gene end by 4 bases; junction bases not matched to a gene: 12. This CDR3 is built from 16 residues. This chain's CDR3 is CASIPPGTGERTEAFF. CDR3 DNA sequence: TGTGCCAGCATTCCGCCTGGGACAGGGGAGCGCACTGAAGCTTTCTTT.

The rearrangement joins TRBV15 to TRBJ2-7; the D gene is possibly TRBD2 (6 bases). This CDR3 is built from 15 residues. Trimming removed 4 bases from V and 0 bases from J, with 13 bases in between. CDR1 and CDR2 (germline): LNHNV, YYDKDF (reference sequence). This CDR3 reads CATSIRDSSSYEQYF. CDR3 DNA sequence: TGTGCCACCAGCATCCGGGACTCCAGCTCCTACGAGCAGTACTTC.

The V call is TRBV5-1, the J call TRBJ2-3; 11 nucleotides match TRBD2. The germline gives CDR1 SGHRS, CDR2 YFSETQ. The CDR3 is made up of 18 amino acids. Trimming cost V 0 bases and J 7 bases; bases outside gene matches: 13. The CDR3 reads CASSLAPLTSGITYTQYF. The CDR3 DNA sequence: TGCGCCAGCAGCTTGGCCCCCCTGACTAGCGGGATCACGTATACGCAGTATTTT. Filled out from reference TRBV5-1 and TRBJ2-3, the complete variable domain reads KAGVTQTPRYLIKTRGQQVTLSCSPISGHRSVSWYQQTPGQGLQFLFEYFSETQRNKGNFPGRFSGRQFSNSRSEMNVSTLELGDSALYLCASSLAPLTSGITYTQYFGPGTRLTVL.

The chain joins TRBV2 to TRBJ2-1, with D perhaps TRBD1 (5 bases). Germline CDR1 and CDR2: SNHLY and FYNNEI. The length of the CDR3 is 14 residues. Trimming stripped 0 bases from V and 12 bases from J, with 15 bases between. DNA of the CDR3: TGTGCCAGCAGTGAAGCGGTAGGCGGACAAGGGCAGTTCTTC. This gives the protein CASSEAVGGQGQFF.

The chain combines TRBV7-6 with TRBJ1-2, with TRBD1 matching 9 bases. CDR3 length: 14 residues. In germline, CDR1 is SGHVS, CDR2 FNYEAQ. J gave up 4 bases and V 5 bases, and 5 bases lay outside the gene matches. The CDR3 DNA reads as TGTGCCAGCAGCCCGACAGGGGGTAGCTATGGCTACACCTTC. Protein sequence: CASSPTGGSYGYTF.

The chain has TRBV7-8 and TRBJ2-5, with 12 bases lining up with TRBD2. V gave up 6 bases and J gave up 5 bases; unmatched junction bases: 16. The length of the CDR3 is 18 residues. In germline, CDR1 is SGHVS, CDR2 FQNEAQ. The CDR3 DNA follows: TGTGCCAGCAGTTTGGGGGGACTAGCGGGCCCGTCGGCGGAGACCCAGTACTTC. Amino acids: CASSLGGLAGPSAETQYF. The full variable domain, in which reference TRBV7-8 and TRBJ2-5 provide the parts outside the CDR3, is GAGVSQSPRYKVAKRGQDVALRCDPISGHVSLFWYQQALGQGPEFLTYFQNEAQLDKSGLPSDRFFAERPEGSVSTLKIQRTQQEDSAVYLCASSLGGLAGPSAETQYFGPGTRLLVL.

CDR3 sequence: CASSPTSGSYEQYF. As DNA, the CDR3 is TGTGCCAGCAGCCCGACTAGCGGGAGTTACGAGCAGTACTTC. The chain carries TRBV11-3 and TRBJ2-7; TRBD2 matches 12 bases. Trimming at V came to 5 bases and at J to 4 bases, leaving 3 bases not matched to a gene. The germline gives CDR1 SGHNT, CDR2 YENEEA. CDR3 length: 14 residues.

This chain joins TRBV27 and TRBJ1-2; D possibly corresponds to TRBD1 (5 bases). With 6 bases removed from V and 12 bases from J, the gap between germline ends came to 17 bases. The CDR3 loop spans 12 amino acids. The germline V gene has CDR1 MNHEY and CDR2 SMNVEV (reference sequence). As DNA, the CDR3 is TGTGCCAGCAGACCGACAGTTTTCGGCCACACCTTC. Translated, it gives CASRPTVFGHTF.

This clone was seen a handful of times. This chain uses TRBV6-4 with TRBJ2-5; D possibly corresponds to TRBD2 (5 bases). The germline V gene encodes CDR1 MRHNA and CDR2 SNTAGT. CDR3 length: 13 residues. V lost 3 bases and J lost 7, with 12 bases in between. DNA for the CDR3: TGTGCCAGCAGTGAAGAGATTCGGGGGACCCAGTACTTC. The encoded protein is CASSEEIRGTQYF.

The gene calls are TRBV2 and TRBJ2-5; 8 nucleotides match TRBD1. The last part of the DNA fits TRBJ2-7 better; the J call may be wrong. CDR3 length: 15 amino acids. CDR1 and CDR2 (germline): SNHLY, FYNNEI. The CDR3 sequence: CASVLRGQGHYEQYF. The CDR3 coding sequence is TGTGCCAGCGTACTCCGAGGACAGGGTCATTACGAGCAGTACTTC.

CDR3 sequence (DNA): TGTGCCAGCAGTACTCGGACAGGGCGATGGGCTAATGAAAAACTGTTTTTT. Translation: CASSTRTGRWANEKLFF. The chain employs TRBV28 and TRBJ1-4, with 8 positions matching TRBD1. Looked up from germline, CDR1 is MDHEN and CDR2 is SYDVKM. Trimming at V came to 5 bases and at J to 3 bases, leaving 11 bases not matched to a gene. The CDR3 runs 17 residues.

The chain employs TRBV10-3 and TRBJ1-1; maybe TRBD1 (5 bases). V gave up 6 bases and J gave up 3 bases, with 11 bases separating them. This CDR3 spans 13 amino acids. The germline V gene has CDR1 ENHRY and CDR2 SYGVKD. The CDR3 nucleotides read TGTGCCATCAGCCTGCGGGACGACACTGAAGCTTTCTTT. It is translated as CAISLRDDTEAFF.

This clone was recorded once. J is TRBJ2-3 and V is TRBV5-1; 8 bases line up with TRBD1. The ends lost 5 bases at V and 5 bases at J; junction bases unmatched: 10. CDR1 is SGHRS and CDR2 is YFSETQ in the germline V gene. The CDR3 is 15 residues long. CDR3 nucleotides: TGCGCCAGCAGGTATTCCGGGACAGGCATAGATACGCAGTATTTT. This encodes CASRYSGTGIDTQYF.

This CDR3 is CASSPVTNYGYTF. CDR3 nucleotides: TGTGCCAGCAGCCCTGTAACTAACTATGGCTACACCTTC. The V gene is TRBV6-6, the J gene TRBJ1-2, with D unresolved. The CDR3 runs to 13 residues. Between the trimmed V and J ends, which lost 6 bases and 0 bases, there was a span of 8 bases. Germline V lookup: CDR1 MNHNY, CDR2 SVGAGI (reference sequence).

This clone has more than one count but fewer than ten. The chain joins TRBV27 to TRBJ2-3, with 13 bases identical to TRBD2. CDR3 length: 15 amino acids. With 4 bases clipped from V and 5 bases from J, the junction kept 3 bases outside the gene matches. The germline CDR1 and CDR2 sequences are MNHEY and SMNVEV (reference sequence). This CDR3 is CASSSRTSGRDTQYF. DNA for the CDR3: TGTGCCAGCAGTTCAAGGACTAGCGGGAGAGATACGCAGTATTTT.

CDR3 in amino acids: CASSLSGGPNTQYF. CDR3 bases: TGTGCCAGCAGCTTGTCGGGCGGGCCCAATACGCAGTATTTT. This chain links TRBV5-5 with TRBJ2-3; possible D gene TRBD2, 5 bases. The CDR3 sequence is 14 residues long. Trimming removed 1 base at V and 7 bases at J, with 13 bases between. The germline CDR1 and CDR2 sequences are SGHKS and YYEKEE (reference sequence).

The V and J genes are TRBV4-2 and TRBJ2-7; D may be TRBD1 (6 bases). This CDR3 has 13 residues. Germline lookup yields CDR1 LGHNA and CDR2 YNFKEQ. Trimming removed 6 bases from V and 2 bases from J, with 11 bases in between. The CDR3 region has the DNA TGTGCCAGCAGAGCACCAGGGGCCTACGAGCAGTACTTC. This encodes CASRAPGAYEQYF.

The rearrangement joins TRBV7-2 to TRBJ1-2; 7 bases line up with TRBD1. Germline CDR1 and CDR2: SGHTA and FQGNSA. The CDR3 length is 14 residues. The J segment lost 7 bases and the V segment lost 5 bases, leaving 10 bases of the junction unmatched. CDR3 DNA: TGTGCCAGCAGCCCACGGGACAGTCGGGGTGGCTACACCTTC. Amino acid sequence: CASSPRDSRGGYTF.

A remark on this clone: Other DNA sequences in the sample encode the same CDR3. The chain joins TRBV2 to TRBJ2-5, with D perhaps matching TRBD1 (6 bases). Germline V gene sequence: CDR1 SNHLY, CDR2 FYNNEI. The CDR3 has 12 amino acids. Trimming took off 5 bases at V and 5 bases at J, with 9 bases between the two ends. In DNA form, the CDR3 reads TGTGCCAGCAGTACAGGGTGGGAGACCCAGTACTTC. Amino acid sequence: CASSTGWETQYF.